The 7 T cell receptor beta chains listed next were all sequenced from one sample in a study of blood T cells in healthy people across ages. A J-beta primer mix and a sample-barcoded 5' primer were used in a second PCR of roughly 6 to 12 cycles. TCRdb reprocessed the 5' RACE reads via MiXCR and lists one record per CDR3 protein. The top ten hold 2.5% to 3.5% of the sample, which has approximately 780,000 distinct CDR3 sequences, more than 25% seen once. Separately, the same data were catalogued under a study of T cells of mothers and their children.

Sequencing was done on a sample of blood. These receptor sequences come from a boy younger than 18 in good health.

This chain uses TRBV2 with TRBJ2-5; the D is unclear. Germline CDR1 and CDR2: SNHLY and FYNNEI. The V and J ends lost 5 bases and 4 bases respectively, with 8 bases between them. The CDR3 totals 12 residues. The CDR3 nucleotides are TGTGCCAGCAGTACCAAGCCAGAGACCCAGTACTTC. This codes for CASSTKPETQYF. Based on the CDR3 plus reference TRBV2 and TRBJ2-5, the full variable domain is EPEVTQTPSHQVTQMGQEVILRCVPISNHLYFYWYRQILGQKVEFLVSFYNNEISEKSEIFDDQFSVERPDGSNFTLKIRSTKLEDSAMYFCASSTKPETQYFGPGTRLLVL.

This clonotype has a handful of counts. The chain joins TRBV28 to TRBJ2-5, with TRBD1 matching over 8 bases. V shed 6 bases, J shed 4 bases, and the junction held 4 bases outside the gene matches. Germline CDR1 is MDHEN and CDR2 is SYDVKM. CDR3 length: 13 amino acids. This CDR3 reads CASRQGAGETQYF. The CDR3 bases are TGTGCCAGCAGGCAGGGGGCGGGAGAGACCCAGTACTTC.

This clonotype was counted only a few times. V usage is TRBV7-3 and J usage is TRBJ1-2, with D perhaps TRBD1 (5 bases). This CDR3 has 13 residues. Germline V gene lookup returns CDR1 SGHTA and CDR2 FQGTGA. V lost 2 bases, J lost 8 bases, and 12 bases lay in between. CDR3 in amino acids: CASSLQGFTGYTF. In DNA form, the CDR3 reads TGTGCCAGCAGCTTACAGGGTTTTACGGGCTACACCTTC. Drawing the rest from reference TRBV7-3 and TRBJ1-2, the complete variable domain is GAGVSQTPSNKVTEKGKYVELRCDPISGHTALYWYRQSLGQGPEFLIYFQGTGAADDSGLPNDRFFAVRPEGSVSTLKIQRTERGDSAVYLCASSLQGFTGYTFGSGTRLTVV.

Here the CDR3 DNA reads TGTGCCAGCAGTTCCCTGGCGGGGAATAATTCACCCCTCCACTTT. Amino acids: CASSSLAGNNSPLHF. The chain carries TRBV28 and TRBJ1-6; no reliable D call. V was clipped by 4 bases and J by 5 bases, with 12 bases between them. CDR1 is MDHEN and CDR2 is SYDVKM in the germline V gene. The CDR3 length is 15 residues.

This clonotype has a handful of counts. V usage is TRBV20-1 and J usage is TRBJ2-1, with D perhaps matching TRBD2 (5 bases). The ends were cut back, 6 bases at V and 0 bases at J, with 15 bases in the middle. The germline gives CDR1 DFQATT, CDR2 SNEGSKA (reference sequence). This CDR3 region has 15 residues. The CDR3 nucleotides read TGCAGTGCCCCACCTGGACTGAGCTCCTACAATGAGCAGTTCTTC. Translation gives CSAPPGLSSYNEQFF.

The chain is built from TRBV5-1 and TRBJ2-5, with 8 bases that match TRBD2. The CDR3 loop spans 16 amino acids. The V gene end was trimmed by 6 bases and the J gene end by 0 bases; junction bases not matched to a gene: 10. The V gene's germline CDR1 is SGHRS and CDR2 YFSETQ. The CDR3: CASTTGGTTYQETQYF. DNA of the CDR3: TGCGCCAGCACCACGGGGGGGACTACGTACCAAGAGACCCAGTACTTC. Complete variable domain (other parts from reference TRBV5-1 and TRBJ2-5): KAGVTQTPRYLIKTRGQQVTLSCSPISGHRSVSWYQQTPGQGLQFLFEYFSETQRNKGNFPGRFSGRQFSNSRSEMNVSTLELGDSALYLCASTTGGTTYQETQYFGPGTRLLVL.

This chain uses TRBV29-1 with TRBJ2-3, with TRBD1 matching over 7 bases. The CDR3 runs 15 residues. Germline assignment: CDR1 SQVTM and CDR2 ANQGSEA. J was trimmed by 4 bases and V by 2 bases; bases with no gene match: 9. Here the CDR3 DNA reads TGCAGCGTTGAACACCTGACAGGGCCGGCAGATACGCAGTATTTT. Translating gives CSVEHLTGPADTQYF.